This TCR beta chain comes out of a study of radiation and T cells in renal cell carcinoma. Indicated treatment: treatment-naive control, cytoreductive nephrectomy. The patient's renal cell carcinoma had clear cell pathology. V lost 1 base and J 6 bases, leaving 16 bases between the germline ends. The CDR3 consists of 16 residues. Germline V lookup: CDR1 SGDLS, CDR2 YYNGEE. Sequenced by immunoSEQ multiplex PCR; TCRdb stores in-frame clones only, minus some. The sample contains 18,000 or so clones, around three fifths of which appear only once. The rearrangement links TRBV9 to TRBJ2-2, with D perhaps matching TRBD1 or TRBD2 (5 bases each). The receptor's source is a man aged 50 to 60 with renal cell carcinoma. Specimen: tumor tissue, collected from a patient whose treatment was nephrectomy without radiotherapy. The CDR3 coding sequence is TGTGCCAGCAGCGTAACCGGGACCTATCTCCCCGGGGAGCTGTTTTTT. Translation gives CASSVTGTYLPGELFF.